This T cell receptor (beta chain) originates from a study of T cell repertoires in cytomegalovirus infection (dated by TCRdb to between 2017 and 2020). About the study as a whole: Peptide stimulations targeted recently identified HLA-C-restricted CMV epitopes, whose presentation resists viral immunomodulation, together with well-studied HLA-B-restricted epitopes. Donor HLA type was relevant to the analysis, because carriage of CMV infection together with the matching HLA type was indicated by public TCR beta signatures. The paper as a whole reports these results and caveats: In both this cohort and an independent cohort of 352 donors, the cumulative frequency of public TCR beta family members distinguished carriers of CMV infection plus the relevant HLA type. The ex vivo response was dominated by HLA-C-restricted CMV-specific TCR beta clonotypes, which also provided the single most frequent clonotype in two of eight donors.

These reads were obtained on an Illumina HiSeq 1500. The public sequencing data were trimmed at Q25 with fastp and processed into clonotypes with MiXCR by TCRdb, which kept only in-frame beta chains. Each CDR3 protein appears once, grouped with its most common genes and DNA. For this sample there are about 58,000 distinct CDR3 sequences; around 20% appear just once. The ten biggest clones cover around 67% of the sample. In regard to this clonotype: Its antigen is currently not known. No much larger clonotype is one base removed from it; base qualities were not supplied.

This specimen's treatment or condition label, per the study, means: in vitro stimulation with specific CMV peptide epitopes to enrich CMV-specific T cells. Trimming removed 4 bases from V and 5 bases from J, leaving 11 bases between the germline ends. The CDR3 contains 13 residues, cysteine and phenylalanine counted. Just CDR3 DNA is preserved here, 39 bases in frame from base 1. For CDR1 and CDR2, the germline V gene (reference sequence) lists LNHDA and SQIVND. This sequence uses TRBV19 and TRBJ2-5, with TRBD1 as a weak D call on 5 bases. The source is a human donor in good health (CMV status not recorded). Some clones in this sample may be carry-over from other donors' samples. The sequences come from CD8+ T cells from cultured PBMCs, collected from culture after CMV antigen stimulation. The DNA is TGTGCCAGTAGTAGATTGGCAGGGGAGACCCAGTACTTC. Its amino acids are CASSRLAGETQYF.